The 30 T cell receptor beta chains below all came from one sample that was sequenced in a study of cytomegalovirus exposure and HLA in healthy donors. PCR primers comprised 60 Vbeta and 13 Jbeta primers. TCRdb's table, derived via immunoSEQ multiplex PCR, lists solely in-frame clones and lacks some. The sample has some 170,000 clones; approximately 85% are singletons. Sequences were obtained from PBMCs. These receptors were obtained from a girl aged 2-10 years in good health and CMV-seropositive.

DNA for the CDR3: TGTGCCAGCAGTGGAGCGGGAGCCCTCTCCTACGAGCAGTACTTC. Encoded protein: CASSGAGALSYEQYF. The chain couples TRBV6-1 to TRBJ2-7, with 8 bases matching TRBD2. The germline V gene has CDR1 MNHNS and CDR2 SASEGT. Losses at the gene ends were 4 bases for V and 0 bases for J; bases not matched to a gene: 5. CDR3 length equals 15 residues.

The count of this clone is one. The J gene is TRBJ1-2, the V gene TRBV9, with unresolved D. V was pared by 0 bases and J by 0 bases, with 6 bases between. Per germline, CDR1 SGDLS and CDR2 YYNGEE. The CDR3 totals 14 residues. As DNA, the CDR3 is TGTGCCAGCAGCGTAGCCACAACTAACTATGGCTACACCTTC. Translated: CASSVATTNYGYTF.

The chain combines TRBV6-5 with TRBJ1-2; 9 bases match TRBD1. CDR3 length: 13 residues. The germline gives CDR1 MNHEY, CDR2 SVGAGI. The V and J ends lost 4 bases and 6 bases, in that order; junction bases with no gene match: 3. The CDR3: CASSSTGGHGYTF. The CDR3 coding sequence is TGTGCCAGCAGTTCCACAGGGGGCCATGGCTACACCTTC.

This clone came up a few times. The V call is TRBV30, the J call TRBJ1-6; D is unresolved. The germline CDR1 and CDR2 sequences are GTSNPN and SVGIG (reference sequence). V lost 1 base to trimming and J lost 6 bases, with 4 bases between them. The CDR3 covers 12 residues. The CDR3 sequence: CAWSGPNSPLHF. In nucleotides, the CDR3 is TGTGCCTGGAGTGGGCCTAATTCACCCCTCCACTTT.

This chain connects TRBV7-9 to TRBJ2-2, with D possibly being TRBD1 (6 bases). V was cut by 5 bases and J by 5 bases, with 9 bases left in between. The germline V gene encodes CDR1 SEHNR and CDR2 FQNEAQ (reference sequence). CDR3 length: 13 residues. The chain's CDR3 is CASSITGTGELFF. CDR3 in DNA: TGTGCCAGCAGCATCACAGGGACCGGGGAGCTGTTTTTT.

This clone was picked up one time. Here the CDR3 reads CAWSGPGLNAGELFF. The CDR3 coding sequence is TGTGCCTGGAGTGGCCCGGGACTTAATGCCGGGGAGCTGTTTTTT. The chain recombines TRBV30 with TRBJ2-2; D is possibly TRBD2 (6 bases). Per germline, CDR1 GTSNPN and CDR2 SVGIG (reference sequence). The length of the CDR3 is 15 residues. The V end lost 1 base, the J end lost 6 bases, and 15 bases lay between the germline ends.

The chain couples TRBV6-5 to TRBJ1-4; the D gene is possibly TRBD1 (6 bases). V lost 3 bases and J lost 5, with 10 bases in between. The germline gives CDR1 MNHEY, CDR2 SVGAGI. The CDR3 runs 14 residues. The CDR3 here is CASSYRGQNEKLFF. CDR3 bases: TGTGCCAGCAGTTATCGAGGACAGAATGAAAAACTGTTTTTT.

This chain connects TRBV5-1 to TRBJ2-1, with TRBD2 identical over 13 bases. Germline V CDR1 and CDR2: SGHRS, YFSETQ. The CDR3 is made up of 16 amino acids. J lost 8 bases, V lost 0 bases, and 5 bases had no gene match. Written as DNA, the CDR3 is TGCGCCAGCAGCTTGGGACTAGCGGGAGGTGGGGATGAGCAGTTCTTC. Translating gives CASSLGLAGGGDEQFF.

This clone has just a few counts. This chain joins TRBV5-1 and TRBJ2-5, with 11 bases fitting TRBD2. Germline loops: CDR1 SGHRS, CDR2 YFSETQ. There are 17 residues in the CDR3. Trimming cost V 0 bases and J 5 bases; bases outside gene matches: 9. The CDR3 DNA sequence: TGCGCCAGCAGCTTGGGGGGGACTAGCGGTACCTGGGAGACCCAGTACTTC. Its translation is CASSLGGTSGTWETQYF.

The chain couples TRBV7-6 to TRBJ2-5, with TRBD2 matching 8 bases. Germline assignment: CDR1 SGHVS and CDR2 FNYEAQ. With V trimmed by 1 base and J by 5 bases, 6 bases remained unmatched. The CDR3 runs to 15 residues. The CDR3 loop reads CASSLGREGLETQYF. DNA for the CDR3: TGTGCCAGCAGCTTAGGTCGGGAGGGCCTGGAGACCCAGTACTTC.

This clone appeared a few times. The chain is built from TRBV7-4 and TRBJ2-5; D is unclear. The CDR3 has 13 residues. CDR1 and CDR2 from the germline V gene are SGHVT and SQSDAQ. V gave up 1 base and J gave up 5 bases, with 8 bases separating them. The CDR3 protein is CASSLVGIETQYF. For the CDR3, the DNA is TGTGCCAGCAGCTTAGTCGGTATCGAGACCCAGTACTTC.

The chain recombines TRBV5-4 with TRBJ2-1, with a weak D call TRBD2 (6 bases). Germline V lookup: CDR1 SGHNT, CDR2 YYREEE (reference sequence). V was cut by 5 bases and J by 0 bases, with 15 bases left in between. This CDR3 contains 16 residues. The chain's CDR3 is CASSSIAVSSYNEQFF. The CDR3 DNA reads TGTGCCAGCAGTTCAATAGCGGTTAGCTCCTACAATGAGCAGTTCTTC.

The rearrangement links TRBV29-1 to TRBJ2-7; 11 nucleotides match TRBD1. In germline, CDR1 is SQVTM, CDR2 ANQGSEA. The J segment lost 5 bases and the V segment lost 5 bases, leaving 2 bases of the junction unmatched. The CDR3 is made up of 12 amino acids. CDR3: CSVWDRGDEQYF. In DNA form, the CDR3 reads TGCAGCGTTTGGGACAGGGGGGACGAGCAGTACTTC.

This rearrangement joins TRBV27 to TRBJ2-7; TRBD1 agrees at 10 bases. Trimming at V came to 1 base and at J to 4 bases, leaving 4 bases not matched to a gene. This CDR3 has 15 residues. Germline CDR1 reads MNHEY; CDR2 reads SMNVEV (reference sequence). This CDR3 is CASSLWTGGRYEQYF. Written as DNA, the CDR3 is TGTGCCAGCAGTTTATGGACAGGGGGTAGGTACGAGCAGTACTTC.

The CDR3 region is CASSQDQREGYNEQFF. The CDR3, as DNA: TGTGCCAGCAGCCAAGATCAGCGGGAGGGTTACAATGAGCAGTTCTTC. This rearrangement joins TRBV4-2 to TRBJ2-1; 10 nucleotides agree with TRBD2. V shed 0 bases, J shed 4 bases, and the junction held 3 bases outside the gene matches. This CDR3 has 16 amino acids. Germline CDR1 LGHNA, CDR2 YNFKEQ.

This clone was counted between two and nine times. The genes are TRBV6-1 and TRBJ2-7; no clear D gene. CDR1 is MNHNS and CDR2 is SASEGT in the germline V gene. Trimming stripped 9 bases from V and 7 bases from J, with 16 bases between. This CDR3 contains 12 residues. This CDR3 reads CASVYRSREQYF. CDR3 nucleotides: TGTGCCAGTGTGTATAGGTCGAGGGAGCAGTACTTC.

V usage is TRBV4-1 and J usage is TRBJ2-2; 12 positions agree with TRBD2. The length of the CDR3 is 17 residues. V lost 1 base and J lost 3; bases outside the gene matches: 3. Germline values: CDR1 MGHRA, CDR2 YSYEKL. For the CDR3, the DNA is TGCGCCAGCAGCCAAGGGAGACTAGCGGGAGACACCGGGGAGCTGTTTTTT. Translation gives CASSQGRLAGDTGELFF.

CDR3: CASSVDGVSDGYTF. For the CDR3, the DNA is TGTGCCAGCAGCGTAGATGGAGTATCTGATGGCTACACCTTC. The V and J genes are TRBV9 and TRBJ1-2; D unresolved. V dropped 0 bases and J dropped 6 bases, with 12 bases sitting between them. The CDR3 loop spans 14 amino acids. Germline V gives CDR1 SGDLS, CDR2 YYNGEE.

The V gene is TRBV4-2, the J gene TRBJ2-5; 10 bases are a match to TRBD2. The V gene end was trimmed by 3 bases and the J gene end by 1 base; junction bases not matched to a gene: 5. The length of the CDR3 is 16 residues. Germline-derived CDR1 and CDR2 are LGHNA and YNFKEQ. CDR3 coding DNA: TGTGCCAGCAGCCAGTATAGCGGGAGGCTCCAAGAGACCCAGTACTTC. This encodes CASSQYSGRLQETQYF.

This clone was counted a few times. The chain combines TRBV29-1 with TRBJ2-2; 8 bases line up with TRBD2. The CDR3 length is 14 residues. The J segment lost 1 base and the V segment lost 6 bases, leaving 4 bases of the junction unmatched. Germline V gives CDR1 SQVTM, CDR2 ANQGSEA. In nucleotides, the CDR3 is TGCAGCGTCGTTAGCGGGGTGAACACCGGGGAGCTGTTTTTT. Translated, it gives CSVVSGVNTGELFF.

The chain has TRBV19 and TRBJ1-2; D might be TRBD1 (6 bases). V was shortened by 6 bases and J by 5 bases, with 19 bases between the two germline ends. Germline loops: CDR1 LNHDA, CDR2 SQIVND (reference sequence). This CDR3 is built from 15 residues. The CDR3, as DNA: TGTGCCAGTAGAGGTCCGACAGGAACCCTTTATGGCTACACCTTC. Its translation is CASRGPTGTLYGYTF.

This chain links TRBV4-2 with TRBJ2-3; D remains ambiguous. V lost 7 bases, J lost 4 bases, and 21 bases lay in between. Germline V CDR1 and CDR2: LGHNA, YNFKEQ. This CDR3 spans 16 amino acids. This chain's CDR3 is CASTPNEGFRADTQYF. CDR3 DNA: TGTGCCAGCACCCCAAACGAAGGCTTTCGGGCAGATACGCAGTATTTT.

V usage is TRBV28 and J usage is TRBJ1-4; D perhaps matches TRBD1 (6 bases). V shed 3 bases and J shed 3 bases, with 11 bases lying between them. CDR1 and CDR2 from the germline V gene are MDHEN and SYDVKM. The CDR3 runs 15 residues. The CDR3 coding sequence is TGTGCCAGCAGTTTTGGGGGCGGACCTAATGAAAAACTGTTTTTT. Amino acids: CASSFGGGPNEKLFF.

The gene calls are TRBV7-3 and TRBJ2-2; TRBD1 matches at 9 bases. The V gene end was trimmed by 5 bases and the J gene end by 2 bases; junction bases not matched to a gene: 9. The CDR3 extends over 17 amino acids. The germline gives CDR1 SGHTA, CDR2 FQGTGA. CDR3 sequence: CASSIPTGGLNTGELFF. CDR3 bases: TGTGCCAGCAGCATCCCGACAGGGGGGCTTAACACCGGGGAGCTGTTTTTT.

The rearrangement joins TRBV4-1 to TRBJ2-1; D possibly corresponds to TRBD2 (6 bases). The V gene lost 1 base and the J gene lost 8 bases, with 12 bases spanning the gap. The CDR3 length is 14 residues. Per the germline V gene, CDR1 is MGHRA and CDR2 is YSYEKL. The CDR3 loop reads CASSQVGGKDEQFF. In nucleotides, the CDR3 is TGCGCCAGCAGCCAAGTTGGGGGGAAAGATGAGCAGTTCTTC.

As DNA, the CDR3 is TGTGCCAGTAGTATCTCAGGCACCTACGAGCAGTACTTC. It codes for CASSISGTYEQYF. The chain combines TRBV19 with TRBJ2-7; D uncertain. CDR3 length: 13 residues. CDR1 is LNHDA, CDR2 SQIVND, per germline (reference sequence). Trimming stripped 3 bases from V and 2 bases from J, with 8 bases between.

There are a few counts of this clone. The chain has TRBV30 and TRBJ1-4; D is ambiguous. This CDR3 has 14 residues. Germline V gives CDR1 GTSNPN, CDR2 SVGIG (reference sequence). V was pared by 2 bases and J by 5 bases, with 12 bases between. CDR3 sequence reads: CAWSSGTRNEKLFF. The DNA of the CDR3 is TGTGCCTGGAGTTCGGGAACTCGGAATGAAAAACTGTTTTTT.

The rearrangement uses TRBV2 and TRBJ2-7; TRBD1 matches at 9 bases. The CDR3 contains 14 residues. Losses at the gene ends were 6 bases for V and 1 base for J; bases not matched to a gene: 4. CDR1 is SNHLY, CDR2 FYNNEI, per germline. The chain's CDR3 is CASRPGTGSYEQYF. The CDR3 region has the DNA TGTGCCAGCAGGCCCGGGACAGGGTCCTACGAGCAGTACTTC.

The chain recombines TRBV5-5 with TRBJ2-7; D perhaps matches TRBD2 (6 bases). Per the germline V gene, CDR1 is SGHKS and CDR2 is YYEKEE (reference sequence). This CDR3 is built from 13 residues. V lost 4 bases to trimming and J lost 6 bases, with 14 bases between them. The CDR3 nucleotides are TGTGCCAGCAGCCGCGACTTGGGGGGCGAGCAGTACTTC. Its protein product is CASSRDLGGEQYF.

The chain links TRBV6-1 to TRBJ2-7; TRBD2 matches 11 bases. Germline CDR1 reads MNHNS; CDR2 reads SASEGT. V lost 4 bases and J lost 4; bases outside the gene matches: 12. CDR3 length: 17 residues. The CDR3 sequence: CASSGVAGGPDRYEQYF. CDR3 coding DNA: TGTGCCAGCAGTGGGGTAGCGGGAGGGCCTGATCGGTACGAGCAGTACTTC.